These T cell receptor beta chains were read from a single sample in a study of blood T cell repertoires in COVID-19. The assay was immunoSEQ multiplex PCR, and TCRdb's table has in-frame clones only and misses some. The sample consists of more than 85,000 clones, under 75% of them appearing once. The sample comprised peripheral blood. The receptors derive from a woman aged 55 to 70 with acute or convalescent COVID-19. Each CDR3 is given with its conserved first and last residue. The D gene is left open where the match is weak. Only part of the rows carry a size: once, few, many, or a class if the clone is expanded.

>TRBV28|TRBJ1-1|TRBD1|.
TGTGCCAGCAGTTTAGGGGGACAGGGGGGAACTGAAGCTTTCTTT
CASSLGGQGGTEAFF
>TRBV14|TRBJ1-1|.|.
TGTGCCAGCAGCCAAGGACCCGAAAGGGGGAAGTGGTCTCAGAACACTGAAGCTTTCTTT
CASSQGPERGKWSQNTEAFF
>TRBV5-1|TRBJ1-2|.|.
TGCGCCAGCAGCGGCTCAGGGGAAGGCTATGGCTACACCTTC
CASSGSGEGYGYTF
>TRBV5-1|TRBJ2-5|.|.
TGCGCCAGCAGCTTGAACCTCGGTATTGAGACCCAGTACTTC
CASSLNLGIETQYF
>TRBV11-2|TRBJ2-5|TRBD2|.
TGTGCCAGCAGCTTAGTTAGGGGACTAGGGTTCCAAGAGACCCAGTACTTC
CASSLVRGLGFQETQYF
>TRBV28|TRBJ1-1|.|few
TGTGCCAGCAGTTTAACCCTCCAGGGAGGAACTGAAGCTTTCTTT
CASSLTLQGGTEAFF
>TRBV3-1/TRBV3-2|TRBJ1-1|TRBD1|once
TGTGCCAGCAGCCTACAGGGGAGCACTGAAGCTTTCTTT
CASSLQGSTEAFF
>TRBV2|TRBJ2-5|TRBD2|few
TGTGCCAGCAGATCCTCTAGCGGGGGGGAAGAGACCCAGTACTTC
CASRSSSGGEETQYF
>TRBV7-2|TRBJ1-2|TRBD1|once
TGTGCCAGCAGCTCGGGACAGAACTATGGCTACACCTTC
CASSSGQNYGYTF
>TRBV5-5|TRBJ1-5|TRBD1|.
TGTGCCAGCAGCTTGAGTCCCGGGACAGGGTACAATCAGCCCCAGCATTTT
CASSLSPGTGYNQPQHF
>TRBV9|TRBJ2-2|TRBD1|.
TGTGCCAGCAGCGTCCGTCAGGGGGCGGTCACCGGGGAGCTGTTTTTT
CASSVRQGAVTGELFF
>TRBV5-1|TRBJ2-7|TRBD2|.
TGCGCCAGCAGCTTACTAGCGGGCTACTCCTACGAGCAGTACTTC
CASSLLAGYSYEQYF
>TRBV7-2|TRBJ1-5|TRBD1|once
TGTGCCAGCAGCTTAACAGGGGACAATCAGCCCCAGCATTTT
CASSLTGDNQPQHF
>TRBV28|TRBJ2-7|.|many
TGTGCCACCAGAAATCCGACAAGATCCTACGAGCAGTACTTC
CATRNPTRSYEQYF
>TRBV7-7|TRBJ2-5|.|.
TGTGCCAGCAGCTTAGGACTAGTTAATGGAGAGACCCAGTACTTC
CASSLGLVNGETQYF
>TRBV5-1|TRBJ1-3|TRBD1|few
TGCGCCAGCAGCTTGGGATTAGGGACAGACTCTGGAAACACCATATATTTT
CASSLGLGTDSGNTIYF
>TRBV18|TRBJ1-6|TRBD1|.
TGTGCCAGCTCAGAACACAGGGGGCTCGATTCACCCCTCCACTTT
CASSEHRGLDSPLHF
>TRBV28|TRBJ1-1|TRBD1|few
TGTGCCAGCAGCCGCTACTCCCAGGGGGCTGAAGCTTTCTTT
CASSRYSQGAEAFF
>TRBV9|TRBJ2-3|TRBD1|.
TGTGCCAGCAGCCCATATATAGAGACAGGGGGAACAGATACGCAGTATTTT
CASSPYIETGGTDTQYF
>TRBV14|TRBJ1-6|.|few
TGTGCCAGCAGCCAGGACAGCCATCGGGGATCACCCCTCCACTTT
CASSQDSHRGSPLHF
>TRBV2|TRBJ1-5|.|.
TGTGCCAGCAGCTCACCCGTAGGACAGTCCAATCAGCCCCAGCATTTT
CASSSPVGQSNQPQHF
>TRBV30|TRBJ1-2|TRBD1|.
TGTGCCTGGACCGGGACAGGAGGGTTATACTATGGCTACACCTTC
CAWTGTGGLYYGYTF
>TRBV14|TRBJ2-7|.|.
TGTGCCAGCAGCCATAACTACGAGCAGTACTTC
CASSHNYEQYF
>TRBV5-1|TRBJ2-4|.|.
TGCGCCAGCAGCCTCTTGGGGCCTGGGTCCGCCAAAAACATTCAGTACTTC
CASSLLGPGSAKNIQYF
>TRBV7-6|TRBJ1-4|.|.
TGTGCCAGCAGCTTTTCAGGTGCAACTAATGAAAAACTGTTTTTT
CASSFSGATNEKLFF
>TRBV18|TRBJ2-5|TRBD1|.
TGTGCCAGCTCCCAAAGGGCAGGGGGCGGTCGAGAGACCCAGTACTTC
CASSQRAGGGRETQYF